The 4 T cell receptor beta chains presented below share a single source sample, sequenced in a study of T cells in women clearing cervical HPV infection. Measured with immunoSEQ multiplex PCR; TCRdb has only the in-frame clones, and not every one. The listing records about 31,000 clones. The sample comprised blood buffy coat. The receptors stem from a woman aged 18-70 years with a cervical HPV16 infection that either progressed to CIN3+ or cleared (not recorded which).

In terms of frequency, this clone is medium-sized. The sequence runs out 3 residues before the end of the CDR3; the remainder is reconstructed from the germline J gene. This chain connects TRBV29-1 to TRBJ1-3, with D perhaps matching TRBD1 (6 bases). This CDR3 has 12 residues. CDR1 SQVTM and CDR2 ANQGSEA come from the germline V gene. The V end lost 4 bases, the J end lost 8 bases, and 12 bases lay between the germline ends. CDR3 DNA (partial): TGCAGCGTTGCGGTCCAGGGGCACACC. Encoded protein: CSVAVQGHT. The entire CDR3 sequence reads CSVAVQGHTIYF.

Remarks on this clone: The read halts 3 residues ahead of the CDR3 end, with the missing end drawn from the germline J gene. J is TRBJ1-6 and V is TRBV7-2; 7 bases align to TRBD1. The ends lost 4 bases at V and 7 bases at J; junction bases unmatched: 4. The CDR3 loop spans 14 amino acids. Per germline, CDR1 SGHTA and CDR2 FQGNSA. The CDR3 region is CASSSGTANSPLHF. Incomplete CDR3 DNA: TGTGCCAGCAGCTCCGGGACAGCAAATTCACCC. Using reference TRBV7-2 and TRBJ1-6 for the parts outside the CDR3, the full variable domain is GAGVSQSPSNKVTEKGKDVELRCDPISGHTALYWYRQSLGQGLEFLIYFQGNSAPDKSGLPSDRFSAERTGGSVSTLTIQRTQQEDSAVYLCASSSGTANSPLHFGNGTRLTVT.

To note about this clone: The CDR3 extends 3 residues past the end of the read, so its final part is completed from the germline J gene. The chain combines TRBV20-1 with TRBJ1-3, with 7 bases identical to TRBD1. The V segment lost 3 bases and the J segment 3 bases; nucleotides outside the gene matches: 8. This CDR3 region has 15 residues. Germline loops: CDR1 DFQATT, CDR2 SNEGSKA (reference sequence). CDR3 loop: CSARVERGLGNTIYF. The CDR3 bases that were read are TGCAGTGCTAGGGTTGAGAGGGGGCTTGGAAACACC.

This CDR3 is CASRLHWATEAFF. The part of the CDR3 DNA that was read is TGTGCCAGTAGGCTTCACTGGGCCACTGAA. This chain connects TRBV19 to TRBJ1-1, with D unresolved. Read sequence stops 3 residues before the CDR3 end, and the germline J gene provides the missing end. The germline V gene encodes CDR1 LNHDA and CDR2 SQIVND (reference sequence). Trimming shortened V by 6 bases and J by 4 bases, and 12 bases separated the two germline ends. This CDR3 comprises 13 residues.